This T cell receptor beta chain was captured by sequencing in a study of cytomegalovirus exposure and HLA in healthy donors. Study context: Of the donors genotyped, approximately 400 in all, less than 90% fell in the Caucasian-associated ancestry cluster. Regarding the study as a whole: In all likelihood, a cluster of highly shared sequence variants was a sequencing artifact. CMV serostatus was the sole immune exposure data available. Among donors in an Asian-associated ancestry cluster, a later analysis reportedly found fewer N-insertions than the roughly 650-donor mean.

The CDR3 is 12 amino acids. The germline CDR1 and CDR2 sequences are SQVTM and ANQGSEA. The study ran its PCR with 60 Vbeta and 13 Jbeta primers. Generated by immunoSEQ multiplex PCR, the TCRdb table keeps only in-frame clones and is missing some. The repertoire holds about 140,000 clones, with roughly three quarters as singletons. In regard to this clone: As yet, its antigen is unknown. Germline is not matched at one junction end, which may reflect a read error.

J is TRBJ2-1 and V is TRBV29-1; D is perhaps TRBD2 (5 bases). This receptor was taken from a female donor in good health and CMV-seronegative. The sample consisted of PBMCs. CDR3 sequence: CSLEIAYNEQFF. CDR3 sequence (DNA): TGCAGCCTTGAGATAGCGTACAATGAGCAGTTCTTC.